This T cell receptor beta chain appears in the sequencing data of a study of beta chain features in type 1 diabetes. Study-level background: Across all samples, roughly 100,000,000 sorted cells were examined.

For this clone: What it binds is unknown.

CDR3 length: 14 residues. Germline CDR1 is SEHNR and CDR2 is FQNEAQ (reference sequence). V gave up 2 bases and J gave up 7 bases, with 14 bases separating them. Study conclusions and caveats: Moderately but significantly shorter TCRB CDR3s were found in Type 1 diabetes patients in all four CD4+ subsets. Among patients, naive, central memory and Treg TCRB repertoires appeared more similar than among healthy donors.

Sequenced material consisted of expressed TCRB transcripts (all of the isolated RNA was reverse transcribed). Assay: immunoSEQ multiplex PCR; the TCRdb copy retains only in-frame clones and omits some. The data show under 350,000 clones, 7.5% to 9.5% seen once. The J gene is TRBJ2-5, the V gene TRBV7-9, with a weak D call TRBD2 (6 bases). The clonotype originates from a woman under 30 in good health. Sequencing was done on a sample of central memory CD4+ T cells from blood. The CDR3 here is CASSLSREVGTQYF. DNA for the CDR3: TGTGCCAGCAGCTTAAGCAGGGAGGTGGGGACCCAGTACTTC.